This TCR beta chain was found in a study of T cells after yellow fever vaccination. The wider study: Preparation used SMART-Seq v4 Ultra Low Input for the low-cell-number fractions.

Universal primer sites and UMIs were introduced during 5'RACE template-switching synthesis of TCR cDNA. MiXCR was run by TCRdb on the 5' RACE reads, yielding one entry per CDR3 protein. The sample lists 150,000 to 200,000 distinct CDR3 sequences, roughly 6.4% seen once, with roughly 3% in the top ten. Remarks on this clonotype: The antigen remains undetermined.

Germline loops: CDR1 SGHRS, CDR2 YFSETQ. V was trimmed by 4 bases and J by 2 bases, leaving 12 bases between them. CDR3 length: 15 amino acids. Study-level results: Post-booster reappearance was seen for most primary-vaccination clones (about 96% CD4, about 88% CD8).

This chain connects TRBV5-1 to TRBJ2-2; D is unresolved. The starting material was CD4+ T cells sorted from PBMCs, obtained on the day of the first yellow fever vaccination. The TCR sequence derives from a young man who received the YFV17D yellow fever vaccine. The CDR3 coding sequence is TGCGCCAGCAGCCTTGACGGCAGAAACACCGGGGAGCTGTTTTTT. Protein: CASSLDGRNTGELFF. Using reference TRBV5-1 and TRBJ2-2 for the parts outside the CDR3, the full variable domain is KAGVTQTPRYLIKTRGQQVTLSCSPISGHRSVSWYQQTPGQGLQFLFEYFSETQRNKGNFPGRFSGRQFSNSRSEMNVSTLELGDSALYLCASSLDGRNTGELFFGEGSRLTVL.